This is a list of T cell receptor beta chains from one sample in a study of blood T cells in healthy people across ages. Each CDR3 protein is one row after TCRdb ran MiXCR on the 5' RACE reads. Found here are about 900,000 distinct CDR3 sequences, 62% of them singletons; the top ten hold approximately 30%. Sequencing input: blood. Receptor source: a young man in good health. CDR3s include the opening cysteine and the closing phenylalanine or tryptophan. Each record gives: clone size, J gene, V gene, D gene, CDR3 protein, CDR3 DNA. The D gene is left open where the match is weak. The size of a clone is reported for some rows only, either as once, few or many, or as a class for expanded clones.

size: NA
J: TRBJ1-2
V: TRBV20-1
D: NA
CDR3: CSARGLSEVYGYTF
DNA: TGCAGTGCTAGGGGCCTCTCCGAGGTTTATGGCTACACCTTC

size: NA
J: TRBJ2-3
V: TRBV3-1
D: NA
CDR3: CASSPMSGVVSTDTQYF
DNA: TGTGCCAGCAGCCCTATGTCAGGGGTAGTCAGCACAGATACGCAGTATTTT

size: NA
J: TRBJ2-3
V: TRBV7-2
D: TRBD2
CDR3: CASSLEAAGGTSTDTRYF
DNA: TGTGCCAGCAGCTTAGAGGCAGCGGGGGGAACTAGCACAGATACGCGGTATTTT

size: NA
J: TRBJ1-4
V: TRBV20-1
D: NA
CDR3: CSARVAGYEKLFF
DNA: TGCAGTGCTAGAGTCGCCGGCTATGAAAAACTGTTTTTT

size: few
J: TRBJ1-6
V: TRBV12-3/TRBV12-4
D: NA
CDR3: CASSLRHSNNSPLHF
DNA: TGTGCCAGCAGTTTAAGGCATAGCAACAATTCACCCCTCCACTTT

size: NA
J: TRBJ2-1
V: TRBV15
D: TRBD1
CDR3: CATSRDFDRGAFF
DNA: TGTGCCACCAGCAGAGATTTTGACAGGGGTGCGTTCTTC

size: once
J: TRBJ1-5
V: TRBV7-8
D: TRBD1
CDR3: CASSSEGQSNQPQHF
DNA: TGTGCCAGCAGCTCAGAGGGACAGAGCAATCAGCCCCAGCATTTT

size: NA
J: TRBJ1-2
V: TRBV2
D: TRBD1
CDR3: CASSGTGGGYGYTF
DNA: TGTGCCAGCAGTGGGACAGGGGGGGGCTATGGCTACACCTTC

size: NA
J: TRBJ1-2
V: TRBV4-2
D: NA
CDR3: CASSQGVAEGGYGYTF
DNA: TGTGCCAGCAGCCAAGGTGTCGCCGAGGGTGGATATGGCTACACCTTC

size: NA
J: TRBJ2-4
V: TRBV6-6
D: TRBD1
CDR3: CASSYEGQGIYIQYF
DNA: TGTGCCAGCAGTTACGAGGGACAGGGGATATACATTCAGTACTTC

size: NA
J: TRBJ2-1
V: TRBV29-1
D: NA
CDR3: CSVEVGGYDNEQFF
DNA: TGCAGCGTTGAGGTAGGGGGGTACGACAATGAGCAGTTCTTC

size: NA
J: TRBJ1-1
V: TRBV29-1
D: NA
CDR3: CSALTPPPGATEAFF
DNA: TGCAGCGCTTTAACACCGCCGCCCGGGGCCACTGAAGCTTTCTTT

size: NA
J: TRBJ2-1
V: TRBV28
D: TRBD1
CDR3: CASSPGQGGYYNEQFF
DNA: TGTGCCAGCAGCCCGGGACAGGGGGGCTACTACAATGAGCAGTTCTTC

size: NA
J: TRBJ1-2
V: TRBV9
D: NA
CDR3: CASTQDQRFYGYTF
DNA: TGTGCCAGCACGCAGGACCAGCGATTCTATGGCTACACCTTC

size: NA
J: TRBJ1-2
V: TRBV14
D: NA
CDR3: CASSQSGNYGYTF
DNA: TGTGCCAGCAGCCAATCAGGGAACTATGGCTACACCTTC

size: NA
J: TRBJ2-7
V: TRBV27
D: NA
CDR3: CASSLSWPQDEQYF
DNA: TGTGCCAGCAGTTTATCTTGGCCTCAGGACGAGCAGTACTTC

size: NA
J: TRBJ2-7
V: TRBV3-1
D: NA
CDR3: CASSQAIGQPYEQYF
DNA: TGTGCCAGCAGCCAAGCGATCGGGCAGCCCTACGAGCAGTACTTC

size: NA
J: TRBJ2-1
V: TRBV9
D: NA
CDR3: CASSVVGGHYNEQFF
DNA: TGCGCCAGCAGCGTAGTGGGGGGACACTACAATGAGCAGTTCTTC

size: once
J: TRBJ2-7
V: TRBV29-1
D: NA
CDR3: CSVGITGNEQYF
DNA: TGCAGCGTAGGAATAACAGGGAATGAGCAGTACTTC

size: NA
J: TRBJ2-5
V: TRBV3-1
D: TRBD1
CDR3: CASSLPRQGQETQYF
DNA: TGTGCCAGCAGCCTACCTCGACAGGGACAAGAGACCCAGTACTTC

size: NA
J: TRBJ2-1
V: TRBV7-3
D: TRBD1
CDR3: CASSRTGLMGEQFF
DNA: TGTGCCAGCAGCCGGACAGGGTTAATGGGTGAGCAGTTCTTC

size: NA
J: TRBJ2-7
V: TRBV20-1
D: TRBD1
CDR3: CSASKAGQGRFTVSYEQYF
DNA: TGCAGTGCTTCTAAAGCGGGACAGGGTAGGTTCACCGTCTCCTACGAGCAGTACTTC

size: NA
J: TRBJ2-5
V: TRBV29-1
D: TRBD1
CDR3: CSVETGVFRETQYF
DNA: TGCAGCGTTGAGACAGGGGTATTTCGAGAGACCCAGTACTTC

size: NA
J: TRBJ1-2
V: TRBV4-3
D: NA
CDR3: CASSQDFNSFYGYTF
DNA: TGCGCCAGCAGCCAAGATTTTAACAGCTTCTATGGCTACACCTTC

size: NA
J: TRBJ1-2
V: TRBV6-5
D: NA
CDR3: CASRGSRGDGYGYTF
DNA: TGTGCCAGCAGGGGGTCAAGAGGAGACGGCTATGGCTACACCTTC

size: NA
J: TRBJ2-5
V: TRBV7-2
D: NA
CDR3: CASSLERGTRYQETQYF
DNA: TGTGCCAGCAGCTTAGAACGAGGGACGAGGTACCAAGAGACCCAGTACTTC

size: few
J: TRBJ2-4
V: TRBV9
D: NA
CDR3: CASSVVSPERGIQYF
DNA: TGTGCCAGCAGCGTAGTTTCCCCGGAAAGGGGCATTCAGTACTTC

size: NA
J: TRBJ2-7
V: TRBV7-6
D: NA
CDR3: CASSYLEQGAYEQYF
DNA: TGTGCCAGCAGCTACCTCGAGCAGGGCGCCTACGAGCAGTACTTC

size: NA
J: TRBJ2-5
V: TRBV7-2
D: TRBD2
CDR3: CASSLVGLVSETQYF
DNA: TGTGCCAGCAGCTTGGTTGGACTAGTGAGCGAGACCCAGTACTTC